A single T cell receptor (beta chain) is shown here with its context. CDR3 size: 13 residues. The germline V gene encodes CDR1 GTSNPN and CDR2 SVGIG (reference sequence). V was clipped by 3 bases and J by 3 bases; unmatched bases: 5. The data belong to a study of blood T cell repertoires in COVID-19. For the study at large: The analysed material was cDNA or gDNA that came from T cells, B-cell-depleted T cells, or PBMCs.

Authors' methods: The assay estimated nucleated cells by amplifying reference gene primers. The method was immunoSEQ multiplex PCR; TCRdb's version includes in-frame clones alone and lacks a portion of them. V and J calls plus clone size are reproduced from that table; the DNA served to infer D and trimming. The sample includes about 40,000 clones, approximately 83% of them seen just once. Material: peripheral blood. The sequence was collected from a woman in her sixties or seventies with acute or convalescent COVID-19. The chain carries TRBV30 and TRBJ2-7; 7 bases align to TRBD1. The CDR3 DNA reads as TGTGCCTGGAGCCGGGACAGTCACTACGAGCAGTACTTC. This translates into CAWSRDSHYEQYF.